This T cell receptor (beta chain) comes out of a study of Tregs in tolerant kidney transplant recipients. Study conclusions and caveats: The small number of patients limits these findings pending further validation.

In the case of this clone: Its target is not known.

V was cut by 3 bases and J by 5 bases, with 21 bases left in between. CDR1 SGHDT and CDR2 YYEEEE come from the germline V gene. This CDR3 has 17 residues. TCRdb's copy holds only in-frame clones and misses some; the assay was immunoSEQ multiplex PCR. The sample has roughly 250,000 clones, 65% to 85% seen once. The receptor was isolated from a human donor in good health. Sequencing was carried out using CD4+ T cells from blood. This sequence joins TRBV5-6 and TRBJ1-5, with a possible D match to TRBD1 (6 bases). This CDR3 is CASSSTVARGGDQPQHF. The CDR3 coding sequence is TGTGCCAGCAGCTCCACTGTCGCGCGAGGGGGAGATCAGCCCCAGCATTTT.